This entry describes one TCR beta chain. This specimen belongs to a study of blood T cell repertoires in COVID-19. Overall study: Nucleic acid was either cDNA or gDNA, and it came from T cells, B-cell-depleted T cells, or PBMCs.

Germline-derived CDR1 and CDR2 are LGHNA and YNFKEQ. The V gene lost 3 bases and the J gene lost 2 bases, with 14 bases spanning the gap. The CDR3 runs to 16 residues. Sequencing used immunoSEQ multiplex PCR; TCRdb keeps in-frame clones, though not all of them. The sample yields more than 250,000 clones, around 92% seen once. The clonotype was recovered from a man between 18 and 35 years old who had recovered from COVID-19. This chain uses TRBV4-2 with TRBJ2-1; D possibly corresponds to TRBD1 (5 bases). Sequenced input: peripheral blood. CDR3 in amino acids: CASSQAGGATYNEQFF. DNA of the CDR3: TGTGCCAGCAGCCAGGCCGGTGGGGCGACCTACAATGAGCAGTTCTTC.